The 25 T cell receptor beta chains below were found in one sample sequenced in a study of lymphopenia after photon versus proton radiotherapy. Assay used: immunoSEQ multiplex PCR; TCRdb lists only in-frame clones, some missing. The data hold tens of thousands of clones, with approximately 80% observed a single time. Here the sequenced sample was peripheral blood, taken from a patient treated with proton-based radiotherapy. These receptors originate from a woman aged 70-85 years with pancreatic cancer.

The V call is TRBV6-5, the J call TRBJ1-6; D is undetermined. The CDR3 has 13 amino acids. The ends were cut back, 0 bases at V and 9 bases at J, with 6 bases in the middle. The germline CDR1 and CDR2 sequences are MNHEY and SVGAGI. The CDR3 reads CASSYSWGSPLHF. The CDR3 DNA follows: TGTGCCAGCAGTTACTCATGGGGTTCACCCCTCCACTTT.

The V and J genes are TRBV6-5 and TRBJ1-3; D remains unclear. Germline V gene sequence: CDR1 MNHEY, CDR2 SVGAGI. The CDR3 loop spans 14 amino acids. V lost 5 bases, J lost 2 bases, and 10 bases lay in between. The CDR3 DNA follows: TGTGCCAGCAGTCCCGAGAGGACTGGAAACACCATATATTTT. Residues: CASSPERTGNTIYF.

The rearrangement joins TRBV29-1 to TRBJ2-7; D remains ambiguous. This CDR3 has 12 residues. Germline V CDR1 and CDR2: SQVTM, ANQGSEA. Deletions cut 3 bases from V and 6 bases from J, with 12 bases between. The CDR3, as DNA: TGCAGCGTTGAGTGGCAAGGCGCCGAGCAGTACTTC. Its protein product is CSVEWQGAEQYF.

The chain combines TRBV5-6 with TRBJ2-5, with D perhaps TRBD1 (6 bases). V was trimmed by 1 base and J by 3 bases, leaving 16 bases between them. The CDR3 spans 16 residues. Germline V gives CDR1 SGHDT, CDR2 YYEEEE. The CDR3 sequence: CASSLSPGVMEETQYF. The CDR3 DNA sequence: TGTGCCAGCAGCTTGTCACCAGGGGTCATGGAAGAGACCCAGTACTTC.

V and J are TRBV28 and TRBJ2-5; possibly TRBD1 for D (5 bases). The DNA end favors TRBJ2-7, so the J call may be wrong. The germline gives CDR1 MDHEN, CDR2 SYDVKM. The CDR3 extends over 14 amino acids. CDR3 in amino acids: CASRVFQGKGEQYF. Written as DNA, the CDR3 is TGTGCCAGCAGGGTCTTCCAGGGAAAGGGCGAGCAGTACTTC.

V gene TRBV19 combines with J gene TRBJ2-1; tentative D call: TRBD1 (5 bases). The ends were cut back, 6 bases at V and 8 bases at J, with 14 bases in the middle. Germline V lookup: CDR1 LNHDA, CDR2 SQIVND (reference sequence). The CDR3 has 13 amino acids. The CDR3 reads CASRPNQGYEQFF. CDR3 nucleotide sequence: TGTGCCAGTAGGCCGAACCAGGGCTATGAGCAGTTCTTC. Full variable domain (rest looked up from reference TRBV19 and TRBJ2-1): DGGITQSPKYLFRKEGQNVTLSCEQNLNHDAMYWYRQDPGQGLRLIYYSQIVNDFQKGDIAEGYSVSREKKESFPLTVTSAQKNPTAFYLCASRPNQGYEQFFGPGTRLTVL.

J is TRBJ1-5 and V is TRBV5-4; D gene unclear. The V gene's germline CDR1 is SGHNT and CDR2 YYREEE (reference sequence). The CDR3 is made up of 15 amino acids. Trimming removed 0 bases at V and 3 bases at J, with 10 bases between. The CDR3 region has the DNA TGTGCCAGCAGCTTGGGCTCCAACTACAATCAGCCCCAGCATTTT. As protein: CASSLGSNYNQPQHF.

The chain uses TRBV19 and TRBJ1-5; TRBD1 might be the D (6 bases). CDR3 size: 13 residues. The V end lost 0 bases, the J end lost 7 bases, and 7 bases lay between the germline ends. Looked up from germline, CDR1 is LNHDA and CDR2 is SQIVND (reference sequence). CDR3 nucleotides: TGTGCCAGTAGTATAGAAGGACAGCAGCCCCAGCATTTT. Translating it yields CASSIEGQQPQHF. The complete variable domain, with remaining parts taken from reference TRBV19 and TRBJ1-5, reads DGGITQSPKYLFRKEGQNVTLSCEQNLNHDAMYWYRQDPGQGLRLIYYSQIVNDFQKGDIAEGYSVSREKKESFPLTVTSAQKNPTAFYLCASSIEGQQPQHFGDGTRLSIL.

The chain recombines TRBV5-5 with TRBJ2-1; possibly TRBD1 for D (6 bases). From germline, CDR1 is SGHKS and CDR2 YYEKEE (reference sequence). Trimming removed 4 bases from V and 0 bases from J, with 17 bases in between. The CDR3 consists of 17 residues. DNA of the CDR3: TGTGCCAGCAGCGCACAGGGACCGTTTAGCTCCTACAATGAGCAGTTCTTC. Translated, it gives CASSAQGPFSSYNEQFF.

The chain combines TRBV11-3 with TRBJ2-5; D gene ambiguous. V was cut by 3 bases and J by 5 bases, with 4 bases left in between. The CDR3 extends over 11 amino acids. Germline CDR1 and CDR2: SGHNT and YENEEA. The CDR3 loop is CASSLGETQYF. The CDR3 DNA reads TGTGCCAGCAGCTTGGGTGAGACCCAGTACTTC.

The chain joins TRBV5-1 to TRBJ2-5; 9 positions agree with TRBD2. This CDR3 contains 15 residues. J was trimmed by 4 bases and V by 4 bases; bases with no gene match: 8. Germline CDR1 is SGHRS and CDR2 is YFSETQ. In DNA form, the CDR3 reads TGCGCCAGCAGCCCTAGCGGGATAAACCGAGAGACCCAGTACTTC. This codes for CASSPSGINRETQYF.

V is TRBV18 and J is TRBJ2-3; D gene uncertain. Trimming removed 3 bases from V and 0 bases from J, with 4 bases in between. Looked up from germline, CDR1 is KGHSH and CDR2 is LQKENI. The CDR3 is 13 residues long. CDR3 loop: CASSPSSTDTQYF. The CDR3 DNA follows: TGTGCCAGCTCACCGTCTAGCACAGATACGCAGTATTTT.

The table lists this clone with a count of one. In nucleotides, the CDR3 is TGTGCCAGCAGGCGGACAGGGGTTGGCACCATATATTTT. It translates to CASRRTGVGTIYF. The rearrangement uses TRBV5-6 and TRBJ1-3; 9 bases agree with TRBD1. CDR1 and CDR2 (germline): SGHDT, YYEEEE. The CDR3 is made up of 13 amino acids. V lost 5 bases and J lost 9; bases outside the gene matches: 6.

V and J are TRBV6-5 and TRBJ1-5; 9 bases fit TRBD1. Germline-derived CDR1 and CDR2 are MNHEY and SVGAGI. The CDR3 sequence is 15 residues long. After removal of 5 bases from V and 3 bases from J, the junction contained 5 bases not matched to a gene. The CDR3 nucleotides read TGTGCCAGCAGTCTCACAGGGGGCTACAATCAGCCCCAGCATTTT. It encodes CASSLTGGYNQPQHF.

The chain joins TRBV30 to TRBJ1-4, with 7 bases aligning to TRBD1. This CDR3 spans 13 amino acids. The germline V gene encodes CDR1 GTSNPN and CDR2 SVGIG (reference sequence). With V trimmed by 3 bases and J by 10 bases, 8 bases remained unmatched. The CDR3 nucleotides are TGTGCCTGGAGAGGGACAGCGATCGGAAAACTGTTTTTT. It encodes CAWRGTAIGKLFF.

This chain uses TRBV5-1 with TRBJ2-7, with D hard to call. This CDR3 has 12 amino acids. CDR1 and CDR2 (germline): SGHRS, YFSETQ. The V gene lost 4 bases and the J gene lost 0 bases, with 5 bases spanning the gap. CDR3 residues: CASSASSYEQYF. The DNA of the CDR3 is TGCGCCAGCAGCGCCAGCTCCTACGAGCAGTACTTC.

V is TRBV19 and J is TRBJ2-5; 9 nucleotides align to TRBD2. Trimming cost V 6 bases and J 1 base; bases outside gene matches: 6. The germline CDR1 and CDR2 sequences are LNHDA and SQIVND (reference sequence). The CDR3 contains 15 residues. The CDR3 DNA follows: TGTGCCAGTAGAGCGGGAGGCCCCCCCCAAGAGACCCAGTACTTC. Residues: CASRAGGPPQETQYF.

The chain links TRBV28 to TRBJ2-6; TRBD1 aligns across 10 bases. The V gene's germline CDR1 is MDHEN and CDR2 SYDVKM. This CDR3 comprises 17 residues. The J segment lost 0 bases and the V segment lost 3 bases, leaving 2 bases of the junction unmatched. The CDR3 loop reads CASSFRTGGSGANVLTF. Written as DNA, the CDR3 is TGTGCCAGCAGTTTCCGGACAGGGGGCTCTGGGGCCAACGTCCTGACTTTC. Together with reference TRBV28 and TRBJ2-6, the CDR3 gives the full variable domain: DVKVTQSSRYLVKRTGEKVFLECVQDMDHENMFWYRQDPGLGLRLIYFSYDVKMKEKGDIPEGYSVSREKKERFSLILESASTNQTSMYLCASSFRTGGSGANVLTFGAGSRLTVL.

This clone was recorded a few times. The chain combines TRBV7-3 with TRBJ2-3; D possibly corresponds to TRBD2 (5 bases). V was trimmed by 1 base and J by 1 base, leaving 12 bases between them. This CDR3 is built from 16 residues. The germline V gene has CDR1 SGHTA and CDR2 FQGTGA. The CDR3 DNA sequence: TGTGCCAGCAGCTTAAATACCGGACTTCGCACAGATACGCAGTATTTT. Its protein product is CASSLNTGLRTDTQYF.

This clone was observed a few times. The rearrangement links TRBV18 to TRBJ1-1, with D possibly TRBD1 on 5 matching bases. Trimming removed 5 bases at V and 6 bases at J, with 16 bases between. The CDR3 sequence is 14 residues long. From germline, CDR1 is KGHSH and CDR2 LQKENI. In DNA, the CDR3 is TGTGCCAGCTCATCTCCCAGGGAATGGGCTGAAGCTTTCTTT. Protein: CASSSPREWAEAFF.

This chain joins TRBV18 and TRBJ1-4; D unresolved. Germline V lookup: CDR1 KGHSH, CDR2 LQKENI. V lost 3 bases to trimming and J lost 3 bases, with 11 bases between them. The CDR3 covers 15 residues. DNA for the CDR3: TGTGCCAGCTCACCGGACGCGCAACCTAATGAAAAACTGTTTTTT. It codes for CASSPDAQPNEKLFF.

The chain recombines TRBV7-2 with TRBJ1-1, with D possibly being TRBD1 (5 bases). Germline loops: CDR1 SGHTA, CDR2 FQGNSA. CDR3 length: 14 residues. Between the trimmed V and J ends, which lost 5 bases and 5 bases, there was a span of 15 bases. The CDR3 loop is CASSQISGKTEAFF. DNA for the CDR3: TGTGCCAGCAGCCAGATATCAGGGAAGACTGAAGCTTTCTTT.

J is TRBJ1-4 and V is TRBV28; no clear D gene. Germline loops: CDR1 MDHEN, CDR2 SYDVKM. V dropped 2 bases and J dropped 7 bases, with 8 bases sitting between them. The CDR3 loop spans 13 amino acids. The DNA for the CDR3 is TGTGCCAGCAGTTTAACTTCACCTGAAAAACTGTTTTTT. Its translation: CASSLTSPEKLFF.

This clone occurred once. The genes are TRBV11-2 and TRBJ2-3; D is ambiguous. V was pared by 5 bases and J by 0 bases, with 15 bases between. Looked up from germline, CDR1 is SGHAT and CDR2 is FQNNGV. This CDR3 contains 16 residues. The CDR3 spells CASSPSPGQSTDTQYF. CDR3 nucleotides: TGTGCCAGCAGCCCTTCTCCCGGCCAAAGCACAGATACGCAGTATTTT.

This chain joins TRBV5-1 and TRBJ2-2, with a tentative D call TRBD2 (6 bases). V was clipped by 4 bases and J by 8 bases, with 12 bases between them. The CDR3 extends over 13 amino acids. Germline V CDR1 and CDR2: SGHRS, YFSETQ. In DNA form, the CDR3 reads TGCGCCAGCAGCCCGGGGGACTCGGGGGAGCTGTTTTTT. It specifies CASSPGDSGELFF.